This T cell receptor beta chain was observed in a study of long-term antiretroviral therapy in people with HIV. Investigators performed immunoSEQ version v3.0 at survey level. Sequencing was performed with immunoSEQ multiplex PCR; in TCRdb, only in-frame clones are kept and a portion is missing. The table has around 20,000 clones, approximately 78% seen once. Treatment for all HIV-infected participants took place in the United States. Findings of the study overall: In samples taken after ART, diversity increased but remained below transplant donor control levels. Blood in the study was drawn between 2004 and 2017, possibly under older ART regimens, which may be less effective than current ones.

Germline V gives CDR1 SGHTA, CDR2 FQGTGA. The CDR3 is made up of 11 amino acids. The J segment lost 12 bases and the V segment lost 9 bases, leaving 8 bases of the junction unmatched. Points on this clone: What it binds is not known.

This sequence originates from a woman in her thirties with HIV. The chain carries TRBV7-3 and TRBJ2-7, with 10 bases that match TRBD1. This sample comprised unsorted PBMCs, obtained 0.2 years after starting antiretroviral therapy. The CDR3 nucleotides are TGTGCCAGGACAGGGGGCTGTAGTCGGTACGTC. Its translation: CARTGGCSRYV.